These 17 T cell receptor beta chains were all obtained from the same sample, sequenced in a study of blood T cell repertoires in COVID-19. The protocol was immunoSEQ multiplex PCR, while the TCRdb copy is restricted to in-frame clones and leaves out a portion. Among under 80,000 clones listed, 86% were seen once. The sample was peripheral blood. The source of these receptors is a man older than 75 in a cohort sampled during active COVID-19.

This clone was seen only once. This rearrangement joins TRBV1 to TRBJ2-2; the DNA was not compared with TRBD1, the D call given in the table. TRBV1 is listed as a pseudogene. CDR3 size: 18 residues. The CDR3 bases are TGCACCAGCAGCCCTGTTCCCTGGGACAGGGTGAGGACCGGGGAGCTGTTTTTT. As protein: CTSSPVPWDRVRTGELFF.

The chain carries TRBV5-1 and TRBJ2-7; 7 positions agree with TRBD1. This CDR3 has 13 residues. The germline gives CDR1 SGHRS, CDR2 YFSETQ. V trimming: 2 bases; J trimming: 2 bases; junction bases outside the gene matches: 1. The CDR3 sequence: CASSFQGAYEQYF. The CDR3 nucleotides are TGCGCCAGCAGCTTTCAGGGGGCCTACGAGCAGTACTTC.

The gene calls are TRBV21-1 and TRBJ2-5; the table calls TRBD1, which could not be checked here. TRBV21-1 is designated a pseudogene. There are 16 residues in the CDR3. CDR3 DNA sequence: TGTGCCAGCAGCTCCCTAGAGGGGGCCCTTCGGAAGACCCAGTACTTC. Amino acid sequence: CASSSLEGALRKTQYF.

This chain connects TRBV15 to TRBJ2-7, with 10 bases lining up with TRBD1. This CDR3 spans 15 amino acids. Trimming removed 0 bases from V and 6 bases from J; junction bases left unmatched: 5. Germline lookup yields CDR1 LNHNV and CDR2 YYDKDF (reference sequence). In DNA form, the CDR3 reads TGTGCCACCAGCAGAGACCCTAGGACAGGGGGCGAGCAGTACTTC. As protein: CATSRDPRTGGEQYF.

CDR3 nucleotides: TGCAGCGGAGGGGGTTCTGAGGGCTACACCTTC. Translating gives CSGGGSEGYTF. The chain recombines TRBV29-1 with TRBJ1-2, with a tentative D call TRBD1 (6 bases). Germline lookup yields CDR1 SQVTM and CDR2 ANQGSEA. The CDR3 has 11 residues. Trimming left V 7 bases short and J 8 bases short, with 14 bases between.

The DNA for the CDR3 is TGCGCCAGCAGCCTCCTTTGGAGGGGAGACACCGGGGAGCTGTTTTTT. Translation gives CASSLLWRGDTGELFF. J is TRBJ2-2 and V is TRBV5-1; perhaps TRBD2 as D (6 bases). Germline assignment: CDR1 SGHRS and CDR2 YFSETQ. Trimming pared 4 bases from V and 3 bases from J, leaving 16 bases between. The CDR3 consists of 16 residues.

The gene calls are TRBV10-3 and TRBJ1-1; the match to TRBD1 covers 9 bases. The CDR3 extends over 14 amino acids. After removal of 4 bases from V and 3 bases from J, the junction contained 3 bases not matched to a gene. CDR1 ENHRY and CDR2 SYGVKD come from the germline V gene. CDR3 nucleotides: TGTGCCATCAGTGGGGGACAGGGAGACACTGAAGCTTTCTTT. This gives the protein CAISGGQGDTEAFF.

V is TRBV6-5 and J is TRBJ1-6, with D possibly matching TRBD1 (5 bases). The V and J ends lost 6 bases and 8 bases respectively, with 17 bases between them. The CDR3 sequence is 15 residues long. Germline V gene sequence: CDR1 MNHEY, CDR2 SVGAGI. DNA of the CDR3: TGTGCCAGCAGGCGCCAGGGTCAGGGATATTCACCCCTCCACTTT. Residues: CASRRQGQGYSPLHF.

This sequence joins TRBV6-4 and TRBJ1-6; D unresolved. The germline V gene encodes CDR1 MRHNA and CDR2 SNTAGT. The length of the CDR3 is 12 residues. The germline V and J ends were trimmed by 2 bases and 14 bases, with 10 bases remaining between them. The CDR3 sequence is CASSDLEGTLHF. Here the CDR3 DNA reads TGTGCCAGCAGTGACCTGGAGGGAACCCTCCACTTT.

The chain couples TRBV12-3 or TRBV12-4 to TRBJ1-6, with no clear D. The V end was cut by 5 bases, the J end by 11 bases, with 10 bases between. The CDR3 spans 12 residues. The CDR3, as DNA: TGTGCCAGCAGTATACGGGGTCCACCCCTCCACTTT. Protein sequence: CASSIRGPPLHF.

J is TRBJ2-1 and V is TRBV2; 7 bases are a match to TRBD1. The germline CDR1 and CDR2 sequences are SNHLY and FYNNEI. The CDR3 has 15 residues. J lost 7 bases, V lost 6 bases, and 12 bases had no gene match. CDR3 nucleotide sequence: TGTGCCAGCAGACAGACAGGGACCACTGGGAATGAGCAGTTCTTC. It translates to CASRQTGTTGNEQFF.

V and J are TRBV5-1 and TRBJ1-1, with 11 bases fitting TRBD1. In germline, CDR1 is SGHRS, CDR2 YFSETQ. This CDR3 has 17 amino acids. The trim removed 4 bases at V and 3 bases at J, leaving 11 bases unmatched. The CDR3 DNA sequence: TGCGCCAGCAGCCCCGGTGGGACAGGGGGAGTGTACACTGAAGCTTTCTTT. This gives the protein CASSPGGTGGVYTEAFF.

V is TRBV5-4 and J is TRBJ2-6, with 11 bases that match TRBD1. Germline values: CDR1 SGHNT, CDR2 YYREEE (reference sequence). V was pared by 7 bases and J by 2 bases, with 5 bases of the junction left unmatched. There are 16 residues in the CDR3. This CDR3 is CASSGTGGTGANVLTF. The CDR3 nucleotides read TGTGCCAGCTCCGGGACAGGGGGGACTGGGGCCAACGTCCTGACTTTC.

This chain links TRBV5-1 with TRBJ2-5; D is unresolved. V gave up 2 bases and J gave up 0 bases, with 2 bases separating them. Germline CDR1 and CDR2: SGHRS and YFSETQ. The CDR3 is 12 amino acids. The CDR3 DNA sequence: TGCGCCAGCAGCTTTAACCAAGAGACCCAGTACTTC. It yields the protein CASSFNQETQYF.

The chain uses TRBV7-9 and TRBJ2-5; 7 bases are a match to TRBD1. The CDR3 spans 15 residues. V trimming: 0 bases; J trimming: 2 bases; junction bases outside the gene matches: 3. The germline V gene encodes CDR1 SEHNR and CDR2 FQNEAQ (reference sequence). The CDR3 region has the DNA TGTGCCAGCAGCTTAGCGGGACAGATACAAGAGACCCAGTACTTC. Its translation is CASSLAGQIQETQYF.

This chain links TRBV3-1 (or the pseudogene TRBV3-2) with TRBJ2-3, with 13 bases that match TRBD2. Trimming removed 2 bases from V and 2 bases from J; junction bases left unmatched: 7. This CDR3 comprises 18 residues. The germline gives CDR1 LGHDT, CDR2 YNNKEL (reference sequence). As DNA, the CDR3 is TGTGCCAGCAGCCAACGGACTAGCGGGGGCCGGTACACAGATACGCAGTATTTT. Translation gives CASSQRTSGGRYTDTQYF.

DNA of the CDR3: TGTGCCAGCAGCCTTTGGACAGGGCCCTATGGCTACACCTTC. Translated, it gives CASSLWTGPYGYTF. The rearrangement joins TRBV7-8 to TRBJ1-2; 8 nucleotides agree with TRBD1. This CDR3 has 14 residues. CDR1 is SGHVS, CDR2 FQNEAQ, per germline. Trimming at V came to 5 bases and at J to 4 bases, leaving 6 bases not matched to a gene.